Below, 16 T cell receptor beta chains from the same sample are listed, as sequenced in a study of blood T cells in healthy people across ages. The authors ran a second PCR of 7 to 11 cycles using a sample-barcoded 5' primer and a J-beta primer mix. TCRdb reprocessed the 5' RACE reads with MiXCR, giving one entry per CDR3 protein. Seen here are about 1,800,000 distinct CDR3 sequences, roughly 28% observed once, and the top ten hold about 7.7%. Sequenced: blood. These receptors were collected from a woman in her 30s in good health.

This clonotype came up a few times. The chain employs TRBV27 and TRBJ1-2; 11 bases match TRBD1. This CDR3 has 16 residues. Germline V gene sequence: CDR1 MNHEY, CDR2 SMNVEV (reference sequence). J lost 2 bases, V lost 5 bases, and 7 bases had no gene match. This chain's CDR3 is CASSALGTGGNYGYTF. In DNA form, the CDR3 reads TGTGCCAGCAGTGCTCTCGGGACAGGGGGGAACTATGGCTACACCTTC.

Turning to this clonotype: This may be a read error: a much more frequent sequence differs by one nucleotide. The V call is TRBV14, the J call TRBJ1-2; no reliable D call. The V end was cut by 3 bases, the J end by 2 bases, with 7 bases between. Germline V gene sequence: CDR1 SGHDN, CDR2 FVKESK. The CDR3 totals 13 residues. The CDR3 region has the DNA TGTGCCAGCAGCCAGAACGGGAACTATGGCTACACCTTC. This codes for CASSQNGNYGYTF. The variable domain in full, with the rest retrieved from reference TRBV14 and TRBJ1-2, is EAGVTQFPSHSVIEKGQTVTLRCDPISGHDNLYWYRRVMGKEIKFLLHFVKESKQDESGMPNNRFLAERTGGTYSTLKVQPAELEDSGVYFCASSQNGNYGYTFGSGTRLTVV.

The chain links TRBV18 to TRBJ2-1; 11 bases are a match to TRBD1. This CDR3 is 16 amino acids long. With V trimmed by 5 bases and J by 5 bases, 8 bases remained unmatched. Germline V lookup: CDR1 KGHSH, CDR2 LQKENI. This CDR3 reads CASSADRGLGNNEQFF. In DNA, the CDR3 is TGTGCCAGCTCAGCGGACAGGGGGCTGGGAAACAATGAGCAGTTCTTC.

The V gene is TRBV4-3, the J gene TRBJ2-7, with 9 bases aligning to TRBD2. The CDR3 spans 18 residues. The V gene's germline CDR1 is LGHNA and CDR2 YSLEER. The V segment lost 0 bases and the J segment 2 bases; nucleotides outside the gene matches: 11. The CDR3 spells CASSQDRASGTQPYEQYF. The CDR3 nucleotides are TGCGCCAGCAGCCAAGATCGGGCTAGCGGGACTCAACCCTACGAGCAGTACTTC.

The sample holds a few counts of this clonotype. The gene calls are TRBV5-1 and TRBJ2-1, with D unresolved. The V and J ends lost 0 bases and 12 bases respectively, with 10 bases between them. Germline V gives CDR1 SGHRS, CDR2 YFSETQ. CDR3 length: 12 residues. The DNA for the CDR3 is TGCGCCAGCAGCTTGGAGGTACCTCCGCAGTTCTTC. This gives the protein CASSLEVPPQFF.

In its sample, this clonotype was seen a few times. A much larger clone is a single base away; this may be a read error. The chain couples TRBV20-1 to TRBJ1-1, with 8 positions matching TRBD1. CDR1 and CDR2 from the germline V gene are DFQATT and SNEGSKA (reference sequence). Unmatched junction bases numbered 9, after V lost 4 bases and J lost 5 bases. CDR3 length equals 14 residues. CDR3 loop: CSANPQGTGTEAFF. For the CDR3, the DNA is TGCAGTGCTAACCCACAGGGGACAGGAACTGAAGCTTTCTTT.

The chain links TRBV25-1 to TRBJ2-1, with 7 bases that match TRBD1. This CDR3 has 16 residues. Germline V CDR1 and CDR2: MGHDK, SYGVNS. V was clipped by 4 bases and J by 10 bases; unmatched bases: 16. The CDR3 DNA reads TGTGCCAGCAGTGCCCCACCGGGACAGAGGGGCGAGGAGCAGTTCTTC. This gives the protein CASSAPPGQRGEEQFF.

Of note for this clonotype: A much larger clone lies a single base off, so this may be a read error. The chain combines TRBV14 with TRBJ2-1; D unresolved. The tail of the sequence fits TRBJ2-7 better, so the J call may be wrong. CDR3 length equals 15 residues. Germline V lookup: CDR1 SGHDN, CDR2 FVKESK. The chain's CDR3 is CASSQEVRSRYEQYF. CDR3 in DNA: TGTGCCAGCAGCCAAGAGGTACGGTCTAGGTATGAGCAGTACTTC.

This clonotype was seen a few times. J is TRBJ2-6 and V is TRBV4-1; D unclear. The CDR3 loop spans 18 amino acids. Trimming took 0 bases from V and 2 from J, leaving 14 bases between them. Germline V CDR1 and CDR2: MGHRA, YSYEKL. Written as DNA, the CDR3 is TGCGCCAGCAGCCAAGATTCCCAGATTTTTGCTGGGGCCAACGTCCTGACTTTC. It specifies CASSQDSQIFAGANVLTF.

For this clonotype: A far more abundant clone sits one base away, making this likely a read error. The J gene is TRBJ1-5, the V gene TRBV12-3 or TRBV12-4; perhaps TRBD1 as D (5 bases). There are 13 residues in the CDR3. CDR3 residues: CASSLQGDQSQHF. In DNA form, the CDR3 reads TGTGCCAGCAGTTTACAGGGAGATCAGTCCCAGCATTTT.

This clonotype was counted only a few times. The chain is built from TRBV18 and TRBJ1-2; 11 bases are shared with TRBD1. J was trimmed by 9 bases and V by 3 bases; bases with no gene match: 12. CDR3 length: 16 amino acids. Germline V gene data show CDR1 as KGHSH and CDR2 as LQKENI. Here the CDR3 DNA reads TGTGCCAGCTCACCTCTAAGTCTTGGACAGGGGGCAAGCTACACCTTC. Its translation is CASSPLSLGQGASYTF.

Ten or more counts support this clonotype. The gene calls are TRBV7-9 and TRBJ2-7; D possibly corresponds to TRBD1 (5 bases). Deletions cut 4 bases from V and 0 bases from J, with 25 bases between. The CDR3 is 19 amino acids. CDR1 is SEHNR and CDR2 is FQNEAQ in the germline V gene (reference sequence). This CDR3 reads CASSSPQSFSRAVSYEQYF. The CDR3 region has the DNA TGTGCCAGCAGCTCCCCCCAATCTTTCTCCAGGGCGGTCTCCTACGAGCAGTACTTC.

This clonotype occurred a few times. The chain employs TRBV20-1 and TRBJ1-5; 9 bases map to TRBD1. The junction had 6 bases not matched to a gene; V was cut back by 3 bases and J by 3 bases. This CDR3 region has 15 residues. Per the germline V gene, CDR1 is DFQATT and CDR2 is SNEGSKA (reference sequence). CDR3 sequence (DNA): TGCAGTGCTAGTCCCGGGACAGGGATCAATCAGCCCCAGCATTTT. Amino acid sequence: CSASPGTGINQPQHF.

This chain joins TRBV7-9 and TRBJ2-3, with TRBD1 matching 9 bases. CDR3 size: 15 residues. CDR1 is SEHNR, CDR2 FQNEAQ, per germline (reference sequence). V shed 2 bases, J shed 4 bases, and the junction held 4 bases outside the gene matches. For the CDR3, the DNA is TGTGCCAGCAGCTTAACCGGGACAGGGCCAGATACGCAGTATTTT. This encodes CASSLTGTGPDTQYF.

V and J are TRBV6-1 and TRBJ2-2; D gene ambiguous. There are 17 residues in the CDR3. Germline CDR1 reads MNHNS; CDR2 reads SASEGT. The V and J ends lost 2 bases and 1 base respectively, with 14 bases between them. The CDR3: CASSEPPISGNTGELFF. The CDR3 nucleotides are TGTGCCAGCAGTGAACCCCCGATTTCAGGGAACACCGGGGAGCTGTTTTTT.

This sequence joins TRBV5-1 and TRBJ2-2; D not certain. CDR3 length equals 15 residues. Trimming removed 4 bases from V and 3 bases from J, with 13 bases in between. CDR1 and CDR2 from the germline V gene are SGHRS and YFSETQ. The CDR3 nucleotides are TGCGCCAGCAGCCAACGGACGTGGGACACCGGGGAGCTGTTTTTT. Translating it yields CASSQRTWDTGELFF.